This T cell receptor (beta chain) originates from a study of cytomegalovirus exposure and HLA in healthy donors. Study-wide points: In a later analysis, common viral pathogens appeared linked to several of the most significant clusters. Reportedly, fewer N-insertions than the approximately 650-donor mean appeared in an Asian-associated ancestry cluster in a later analysis. Researchers counted 180 or so TCR beta chains as cytomegalovirus-associated.

Details on this clone: Its antigen is unidentified.

Trimming took off 0 bases at V and 7 bases at J, with 15 bases between the two ends. This CDR3 is built from 15 residues. The germline CDR1 and CDR2 sequences are MGHRA and YSYEKL. PCR employed 60 Vbeta and 13 Jbeta primers. The table came from immunoSEQ multiplex PCR; TCRdb's copy has only in-frame clones and leaves some out. The table records some 130,000 clones, 75% to 90% of them present only once. The sample consisted of PBMCs. J is TRBJ1-2 and V is TRBV4-1; tentatively, D is TRBD1 (5 bases). The TCR originated in a woman in her 30s in good health and CMV-seropositive. The CDR3 DNA follows: TGCGCCAGCAGCCAAGAAGCGTCCTGGGGGGGTGGCTACACCTTC. Translation gives CASSQEASWGGGYTF.